Following are 20 T cell receptor beta chains from one sample sequenced in a study of cytomegalovirus exposure and HLA in healthy donors. 60 Vbeta and 13 Jbeta primers were used in PCR. Some clones are missing from TCRdb's copy, which holds only in-frame ones; the method was immunoSEQ multiplex PCR. The top ten clones hold 3.5% to 4% of a sample with approximately 190,000 clones, over 70% of them seen once. Source material: PBMCs. All receptors come from a man aged 50 or older in good health and CMV-seronegative.

The genes are TRBV30 and TRBJ2-7; possibly TRBD1 for D (6 bases). Trimming cost V 0 bases and J 3 bases, with 15 bases left between them. Germline assignment: CDR1 GTSNPN and CDR2 SVGIG (reference sequence). This CDR3 is built from 15 residues. This CDR3 is CAWSVKGVGNYEQYF. DNA for the CDR3: TGTGCCTGGAGTGTAAAGGGGGTCGGAAACTACGAGCAGTACTTC. Full variable domain (remainder filled in from reference TRBV30 and TRBJ2-7): SQTIHQWPATLVQPVGSPLSLECTVEGTSNPNLYWYRQAAGRGLQLLFYSVGIGQISSEVPQNLSASRPQDRQFILSSKKLLLSDSGFYLCAWSVKGVGNYEQYFGPGTRLTVT.

The chain recombines TRBV7-2 with TRBJ2-7; 11 bases are shared with TRBD2. The V and J ends lost 4 bases and 2 bases, in that order; junction bases with no gene match: 4. Germline-derived CDR1 and CDR2 are SGHTA and FQGNSA. The CDR3 totals 15 residues. The CDR3 bases are TGTGCCAGCAGCTCACTTAGCGGGGGGGCCTACGAGCAGTACTTC. This encodes CASSSLSGGAYEQYF.

The gene calls are TRBV4-3 and TRBJ1-3, with a tentative D call TRBD1 (5 bases). The V gene lost 0 bases and the J gene lost 2 bases, with 23 bases spanning the gap. The CDR3 loop spans 20 amino acids. Germline V gene sequence: CDR1 LGHNA, CDR2 YSLEER. Here the CDR3 reads CASSQDLPTSGLGAGNTIYF. The CDR3 DNA reads TGCGCCAGCAGCCAAGATTTACCCACGTCGGGACTAGGGGCTGGAAACACCATATATTTT.

The chain employs TRBV7-2 and TRBJ1-1; 7 bases agree with TRBD1. The CDR3 contains 14 residues. V was pared by 6 bases and J by 5 bases, with 9 bases of the junction left unmatched. Per germline, CDR1 SGHTA and CDR2 FQGNSA. CDR3 in DNA: TGTGCCAGCAGTCGGGGACAGCGAACGACTGAAGCTTTCTTT. This sequence encodes CASSRGQRTTEAFF.

In this sample, this clone turned up once. The chain couples TRBV10-2 to TRBJ1-3; 7 positions agree with TRBD1. After removal of 8 bases from V and 6 bases from J, the junction contained 7 bases not matched to a gene. The CDR3 runs to 13 residues. Germline values: CDR1 WSHSY, CDR2 SAAADI. The CDR3: CASQTGDTNTIYF. The CDR3, as DNA: TGCGCCAGCCAAACAGGGGATACAAACACCATATATTTT.

The chain has TRBV5-4 and TRBJ1-2; TRBD1 might be the D (6 bases). Germline values: CDR1 SGHNT, CDR2 YYREEE (reference sequence). The CDR3 loop spans 14 amino acids. The V gene lost 4 bases and the J gene lost 4 bases, with 14 bases spanning the gap. In DNA form, the CDR3 reads TGTGCCAGCAGCGACTTGACAGGTTCCTATGGCTACACCTTC. Translation: CASSDLTGSYGYTF.

The chain is built from TRBV5-4 and TRBJ2-7; D is perhaps TRBD1 (6 bases). CDR1 and CDR2 from the germline V gene are SGHNT and YYREEE (reference sequence). Between the trimmed V and J ends, which lost 7 bases and 6 bases, there was a span of 17 bases. This CDR3 contains 13 residues. In DNA, the CDR3 is TGTGCCAGCCGTCGGGACACAAAACCCGAGCAGTACTTC. This codes for CASRRDTKPEQYF.

The chain is built from TRBV19 and TRBJ2-5; 9 bases are shared with TRBD1. The end of the DNA aligns better with TRBJ2-7, so the J call may be wrong. This CDR3 is 15 amino acids long. CDR1 is LNHDA, CDR2 SQIVND, per germline (reference sequence). CDR3 in DNA: TGTGCCAGTAACACCGGGACAGGGAGCTCCTACGAGCAGTACTTC. It encodes CASNTGTGSSYEQYF.

The V call is TRBV9, the J call TRBJ1-6, with D possibly being TRBD1 (5 bases). This CDR3 is 16 amino acids long. Germline-derived CDR1 and CDR2 are SGDLS and YYNGEE. V lost 4 bases to trimming and J lost 6 bases, with 17 bases between them. The CDR3, as DNA: TGTGCCAGCAGCACCACAGGCCCCACTACTAATTCACCCCTCCACTTT. Translation gives CASSTTGPTTNSPLHF.

This clone has a handful of counts. The genes are TRBV7-2 and TRBJ1-5, with D perhaps TRBD1 (6 bases). V lost 2 bases to trimming and J lost 6 bases, with 11 bases between them. Germline V gene sequence: CDR1 SGHTA, CDR2 FQGNSA. The CDR3 totals 14 residues. CDR3 protein: CASSLNRGGQPQHF. DNA for the CDR3: TGTGCCAGCAGCTTAAATAGGGGGGGTCAGCCCCAGCATTTT.

The J gene is TRBJ2-6, the V gene TRBV15; D remains unclear. Between the trimmed V and J ends, which lost 0 bases and 1 base, there was a span of 7 bases. CDR3 length: 16 residues. Looked up from germline, CDR1 is LNHNV and CDR2 is YYDKDF (reference sequence). Here the CDR3 reads CATSRDGQSGANVLTF. The CDR3 nucleotides are TGTGCCACCAGCAGAGATGGGCAGTCTGGGGCCAACGTCCTGACTTTC.

The chain joins TRBV2 to TRBJ1-1; D perhaps matches TRBD1 (6 bases). The V end lost 9 bases, the J end lost 10 bases, and 21 bases lay between the germline ends. CDR3 length: 13 amino acids. The germline gives CDR1 SNHLY, CDR2 FYNNEI. In nucleotides, the CDR3 is TGTGCCAGTGGGCGGCAGGGGACCACGGGAGCTTTCTTT. Residues: CASGRQGTTGAFF.

The chain uses TRBV7-8 and TRBJ2-5; D possibly corresponds to TRBD2 (5 bases). Germline loops: CDR1 SGHVS, CDR2 FQNEAQ. V lost 1 base, J lost 2 bases, and 17 bases lay in between. The CDR3 covers 17 residues. The CDR3 sequence is CASSLVRRGIKQETQYF. As DNA, the CDR3 is TGTGCCAGCAGCTTAGTTCGTCGGGGAATCAAACAAGAGACCCAGTACTTC.

CDR3 nucleotide sequence: TGTGCCAGCAGCCTTAAAGAGACCCAGTACTTC. Protein: CASSLKETQYF. The V and J genes are TRBV2 and TRBJ2-5, with no clear D. Deletions cut 6 bases from V and 3 bases from J, with 5 bases between. The CDR3 covers 11 residues. Germline V gene data show CDR1 as SNHLY and CDR2 as FYNNEI.

The genes are TRBV4-1 and TRBJ1-1, with no clear D. Trimming removed 2 bases at V and 4 bases at J, with 8 bases between. CDR1 MGHRA and CDR2 YSYEKL come from the germline V gene. CDR3 length: 13 amino acids. The CDR3 sequence: CASSQQRVTEAFF. The DNA of the CDR3 is TGCGCCAGCAGCCAACAGCGGGTCACTGAAGCTTTCTTT.

The chain couples TRBV19 to TRBJ1-2; no definite D call. Looked up from germline, CDR1 is LNHDA and CDR2 is SQIVND (reference sequence). V was cut by 3 bases and J by 3 bases, with 8 bases left in between. This CDR3 is built from 13 residues. The CDR3 DNA sequence: TGTGCCAGTAGTATCGACAACCACTATGGCTACACCTTC. The encoded protein is CASSIDNHYGYTF. The whole variable domain, filled in from reference TRBV19 and TRBJ1-2, reads DGGITQSPKYLFRKEGQNVTLSCEQNLNHDAMYWYRQDPGQGLRLIYYSQIVNDFQKGDIAEGYSVSREKKESFPLTVTSAQKNPTAFYLCASSIDNHYGYTFGSGTRLTVV.

The chain links TRBV6-5 to TRBJ2-7, with TRBD1 identical over 7 bases. V lost 10 bases, J lost 1 base, and 13 bases stayed unmatched. Germline V lookup: CDR1 MNHEY, CDR2 SVGAGI. There are 15 residues in the CDR3. The CDR3 coding sequence is TGTGCCACCAATCGGGGACAGAAATTATCCTACGAGCAGTACTTC. Its protein is CATNRGQKLSYEQYF.

This clone has just a few counts. The V and J genes are TRBV4-1 and TRBJ2-3; 7 bases agree with TRBD2. The CDR3 covers 15 residues. Germline lookup yields CDR1 MGHRA and CDR2 YSYEKL. The V segment lost 6 bases and the J segment 0 bases; nucleotides outside the gene matches: 6. The CDR3 DNA sequence: TGCGCCAGCAGAAGTAGGGAGGGGAGCACAGATACGCAGTATTTT. Protein sequence: CASRSREGSTDTQYF.

The chain links TRBV4-3 to TRBJ2-1; maybe TRBD2 (5 bases). Germline CDR1 reads LGHNA; CDR2 reads YSLEER. The CDR3 runs 17 residues. V was pared by 5 bases and J by 6 bases, with 23 bases between. The CDR3 reads CASSSVPSGSLSNEQFF. The CDR3 nucleotides are TGCGCCAGCAGCTCGGTCCCAAGCGGTTCGCTAAGCAATGAGCAGTTCTTC.

This chain connects TRBV19 to TRBJ2-1; the D is unclear. Germline V gives CDR1 LNHDA, CDR2 SQIVND (reference sequence). This CDR3 contains 13 residues. Trimming removed 1 base from V and 4 bases from J, with 5 bases in between. CDR3 nucleotides: TGTGCCAGTAGTATAGGGGCATACAATGAGCAGTTCTTC. It translates to CASSIGAYNEQFF.